This passage covers 2 T cell receptor beta chains from one sample sequenced in a study of blood T cell repertoires in COVID-19. Measured with immunoSEQ multiplex PCR; TCRdb has only the in-frame clones, and not every one. Among around 400,000 clones listed, 75% to 90% were seen once. Source material: PBMCs or T cells enriched from blood (not recorded which). All receptors derive from a woman between 45 and 60 years old who had recovered from COVID-19.

V gene TRBV4-3 combines with J gene TRBJ2-1; possible D gene TRBD1, 5 bases. The CDR3 runs to 16 residues. The germline CDR1 and CDR2 sequences are LGHNA and YSLEER. V was pared by 0 bases and J by 0 bases, with 9 bases between. The CDR3 spells CASSQDQGSSYNEQFF. The CDR3 DNA sequence: TGCGCCAGCAGCCAAGATCAGGGAAGCTCCTACAATGAGCAGTTCTTC.

DNA of the CDR3: TGTGCCAGCAGCTTGGGACTAGCGGGAGGACTTGGGAGAGAGCAGTACTTC. Translation: CASSLGLAGGLGREQYF. The J gene is TRBJ2-7, the V gene TRBV5-4; the match to TRBD2 covers 13 bases. With 0 bases clipped from V and 7 bases from J, the junction kept 10 bases outside the gene matches. This CDR3 comprises 17 residues. Germline assignment: CDR1 SGHNT and CDR2 YYREEE (reference sequence). The full variable domain, completed using reference TRBV5-4 and TRBJ2-7, is ETGVTQSPTHLIKTRGQQVTLRCSSQSGHNTVSWYQQALGQGPQFIFQYYREEENGRGNFPPRFSGLQFPNYSSELNVNALELDDSALYLCASSLGLAGGLGREQYFGPGTRLTVT.